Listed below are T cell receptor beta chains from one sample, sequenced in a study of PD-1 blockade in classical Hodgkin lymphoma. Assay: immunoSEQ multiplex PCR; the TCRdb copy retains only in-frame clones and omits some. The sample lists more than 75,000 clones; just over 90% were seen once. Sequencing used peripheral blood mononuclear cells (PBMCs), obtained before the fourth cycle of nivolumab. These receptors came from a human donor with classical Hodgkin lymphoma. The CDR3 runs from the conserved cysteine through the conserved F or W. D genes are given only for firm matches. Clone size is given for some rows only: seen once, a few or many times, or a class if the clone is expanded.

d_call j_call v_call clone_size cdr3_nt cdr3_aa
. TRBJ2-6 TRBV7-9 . TGTGCCAGCAGCTTAGGCAGGGACAACGTCCTGACTTTC CASSLGRDNVLTF
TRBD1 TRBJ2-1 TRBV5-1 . TGCGCCAGCAGCTTGGTGGGACAGGGAACCAATGAGCAGTTCTTC CASSLVGQGTNEQFF
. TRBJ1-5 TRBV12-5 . TGTGCTAGTGGCGTCGGGAATCAGCCCCAGCATTTT CASGVGNQPQHF
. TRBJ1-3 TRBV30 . TGTGCCTGGACCGTCAGTGTACACCATCCCCGAAACACCATATATTTT CAWTVSVHHPRNTIYF
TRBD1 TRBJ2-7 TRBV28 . TGTGCCAGCAGAGCGGGACAGGGGGCTGTGTACGAGCAGTACTTC CASRAGQGAVYEQYF
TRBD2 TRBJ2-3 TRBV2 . TGTGCCAGCAGTGGGGGGGGACTAAATACGCAGTATTTT CASSGGGLNTQYF
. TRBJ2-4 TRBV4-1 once TGCGCCAGCAGCCAAGACGGCCTCGGGGACATTCAGTACTTC CASSQDGLGDIQYF
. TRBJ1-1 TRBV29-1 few TGCAGCGTTGACTCAAGACGGGACACTGAAGCTTTCTTT CSVDSRRDTEAFF
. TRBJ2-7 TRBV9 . TGTGCCAGCAGCGTAGGGAGCAGGGAGCAGTACTTC CASSVGSREQYF
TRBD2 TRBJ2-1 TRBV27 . TGTGCCAGCAGTTTATTTTTCCTAGCGGGAGGGCCGAGCTCCTACAATGAGCAGTTCTTC CASSLFFLAGGPSSYNEQFF
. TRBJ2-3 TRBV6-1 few TGTGCCAGCAGTGAAATCGGTCGGGACCGGGATACGCAGTATTTT CASSEIGRDRDTQYF
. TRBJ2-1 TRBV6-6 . TGTGCCAGCAGTTTAGACCCCGGCACTGAGCAGTTCTTC CASSLDPGTEQFF
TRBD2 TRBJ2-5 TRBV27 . TGTGCCAGCAGCTTAGAGGGACTAGCGGGAAGGGCCCAGTACTTC CASSLEGLAGRAQYF
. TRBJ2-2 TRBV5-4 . TGTGCCAGCAGCTTGGTGGGGCTAGACACCGGGGAGCTGTTTTTT CASSLVGLDTGELFF
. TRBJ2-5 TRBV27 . TGTGCCAGCAGTTATGAATTCCAAGAGACCCAGTACTTC CASSYEFQETQYF
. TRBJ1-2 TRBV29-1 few TGCAGCGTCGTACATCGCTATGGCTACACCTTC CSVVHRYGYTF
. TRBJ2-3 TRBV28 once TGTGCCAGCAGTTTATGGGGCAAAAGCACAGATACGCAGTATTTT CASSLWGKSTDTQYF
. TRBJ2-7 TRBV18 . TGTGCCAGCTCACCAGGACTCTCCGGCGAGCAGTACTTC CASSPGLSGEQYF
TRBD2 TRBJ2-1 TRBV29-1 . TGCAGCGTCCCGGGACTAGTCGGGAATGAGCAGTTCTTC CSVPGLVGNEQFF
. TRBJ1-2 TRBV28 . TGTGCCAGCAGTTTGGTCCAGATCGGCTATGGCTACACCTTC CASSLVQIGYGYTF
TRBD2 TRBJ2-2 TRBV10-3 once TGTGCCGCAAACAGCGGGGCGGGAGGAGGTACCGGGGAGCTGTTTTTT CAANSGAGGGTGELFF
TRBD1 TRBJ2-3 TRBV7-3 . TGTGCCAGCAGCTTAATCCGGACAGGGGGCGTAGATACGCAGTATTTT CASSLIRTGGVDTQYF
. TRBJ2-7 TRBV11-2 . TGTGCCAGCAGCCCTACCTGGATTGGGGGGGCAGAGACCTACGAGCAGTACTTC CASSPTWIGGAETYEQYF
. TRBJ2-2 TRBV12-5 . TGTGCTAGTGGTTTGGTACCACTAGGCGACACCGGGGAGCTGTTTTTT CASGLVPLGDTGELFF
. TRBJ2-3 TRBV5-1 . TGCGCCAGCAGCTCGTTAGGGGCGGCGAGAGATACGCAGTATTTT CASSSLGAARDTQYF
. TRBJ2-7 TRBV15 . TGTGCCACCAGCAGAGATCCGGGGAGCTCCTACGAGCAGTACTTC CATSRDPGSSYEQYF